Presented here are 9 T cell receptor beta chains from one specimen sequenced in a study of beta chain features in type 1 diabetes. The investigators reverse transcribed all of the isolated RNA, so they sequenced expressed TCRB transcripts. Only in-frame clones appear in the TCRdb table, and some are missing; sequencing was by immunoSEQ multiplex PCR. The sample carries almost 350,000 clones, 20% recorded once. Sequencing input: naive CD4+ T cells from blood. The origin of the receptors is a woman aged 18-29 years in good health.

Remarks on this clone: In the same sample, other DNA sequences code for this CDR3. The rearrangement uses TRBV30 and TRBJ1-1, with D perhaps TRBD1 (6 bases). The CDR3 runs 12 residues. Germline V lookup: CDR1 GTSNPN, CDR2 SVGIG (reference sequence). Trimming removed 7 bases from V and 4 bases from J, with 13 bases in between. CDR3 bases: TGTGCCTTAAACCTAGGGGGCACTGAAGCTTTCTTT. Protein sequence: CALNLGGTEAFF.

This clone was recorded a few times. The rearrangement uses TRBV2 and TRBJ1-1; D is possibly TRBD1 (6 bases). V lost 7 bases, J lost 1 base, and 13 bases lay in between. CDR1 SNHLY and CDR2 FYNNEI come from the germline V gene. The CDR3 contains 14 residues. DNA of the CDR3: TGTGCCAGCACTAAAAGGACAGCGAACACTGAAGCTTTCTTT. Translation: CASTKRTANTEAFF.

In this sample, this clone turned up a few times. V usage is TRBV7-9 and J usage is TRBJ1-2, with TRBD1 as a possible D gene (5 bases). Trimming removed 6 bases from V and 6 bases from J, with 14 bases in between. Per the germline V gene, CDR1 is SEHNR and CDR2 is FQNEAQ (reference sequence). This CDR3 contains 13 residues. Here the CDR3 reads CASRPGQGNGYTF. CDR3 DNA sequence: TGTGCCAGCAGACCAGGGCAGGGCAATGGCTACACCTTC.

This clone came up a few times. The chain is built from TRBV13 and TRBJ1-2; no reliable D call. Between the trimmed V and J ends, which lost 5 bases and 7 bases, there was a span of 17 bases. The CDR3 covers 14 residues. Germline V gene sequence: CDR1 PRHDT, CDR2 FYEKMQ (reference sequence). CDR3: CASSPRRGVGGYTF. The CDR3 DNA sequence: TGTGCCAGCAGCCCGAGACGGGGTGTTGGTGGCTACACCTTC.

This clone has just a few counts. The chain uses TRBV2 and TRBJ2-1; perhaps TRBD2 as D (5 bases). The CDR3 has 15 residues. V lost 1 base and J lost 7, with 14 bases in between. Germline V gene lookup returns CDR1 SNHLY and CDR2 FYNNEI. The CDR3 here is CASSEGTPFGNEQFF. The CDR3 nucleotides are TGTGCCAGCAGTGAAGGGACTCCCTTTGGAAATGAGCAGTTCTTC.

The rearrangement links TRBV18 to TRBJ2-7; 7 bases align to TRBD1. This CDR3 has 14 amino acids. V trimming: 3 bases; J trimming: 3 bases; junction bases outside the gene matches: 5. Germline-derived CDR1 and CDR2 are KGHSH and LQKENI. Here the CDR3 reads CASSPRGILYEQYF. The DNA for the CDR3 is TGTGCCAGCTCACCCAGGGGGATTCTCTACGAGCAGTACTTC.

The chain joins TRBV9 to TRBJ2-2; TRBD1 might be the D (6 bases). The CDR3 spans 15 residues. Germline V gene data show CDR1 as SGDLS and CDR2 as YYNGEE. V dropped 4 bases and J dropped 0 bases, with 10 bases sitting between them. The CDR3 protein is CASSPRTANTGELFF. DNA for the CDR3: TGTGCCAGCAGCCCGCGGACAGCGAACACCGGGGAGCTGTTTTTT.

The chain combines TRBV5-8 with TRBJ1-5; 8 nucleotides agree with TRBD1. The J segment lost 0 bases and the V segment lost 4 bases, leaving 9 bases of the junction unmatched. There are 17 residues in the CDR3. Germline V gene sequence: CDR1 SGHTS, CDR2 YDEGEE. The CDR3 loop reads CASSQDRENPSNQPQHF. The CDR3 coding sequence is TGTGCCAGCAGCCAGGACAGGGAGAACCCTAGCAATCAGCCCCAGCATTTT.

V gene TRBV5-5 combines with J gene TRBJ2-3; perhaps TRBD2 as D (5 bases). The CDR3 has 14 amino acids. Deletions cut 1 base from V and 5 bases from J, with 11 bases between. Germline CDR1 reads SGHKS; CDR2 reads YYEKEE (reference sequence). The CDR3 sequence: CASSLLREGDTQYF. The CDR3 nucleotides are TGTGCCAGCAGCTTGTTGAGGGAAGGAGATACGCAGTATTTT.